The T cell receptor (beta chain) described here comes from a study of human T cells and chemical hapten exposure (dated by TCRdb to about 2021). Turning to the overall study: Libraries were combined into a pool for sequencing, and differences in TCR yield between samples came mainly from small differences in library volumes within the pool. In alopecia patients, the study followed how the peripheral blood TCR repertoire changed in vivo over primary and secondary sensitization to diphenylcyclopropenone (DPC), a hapten. Each blood RNA sample was used to sequence both TCR alpha and TCR beta chains. Paper-wide results and their limitations: The number of TCRs above 1 in 1000 frequency did not change with DPC sensitization; there was no evidence of global repertoire structure alterations. After repeated subsampling, the strength of the expansion versus patch-test correlation and the threshold at which it became significant changed.

The cysteine opens and the phenylalanine closes a CDR3 of 14 amino acids. Of the read, only the CDR3 DNA is kept; its 42 bases are in frame from base 1. Trimming leaves V shorter by 6 bases and J shorter by 3 bases, with the junction holding 4 bases beyond the gene matches. The germline V gene specifies SNHLY as CDR1 and FYNNEI as CDR2. This clonotype was observed at least ten times. Its antigen has not been determined. Per-nucleotide qualities are absent, and no much larger clonotype sits a single base away. In the paper's terms, the time point label means: healthy volunteer bleed at 2 weeks. Unfractionated whole blood was collected in Tempus Blood RNA tubes, and total RNA was extracted from that blood. About 5 healthy volunteers were used as TCR sequencing controls and were bled at day 0, 2 weeks and 6 weeks. Library method: RACE. The data were produced on a NextSeq 500. Library preparation attached unique molecular identifiers to individual cDNA molecules for quantitative, reproducible TCR counting. Regarding the original processing steps: The median number of TCRs per sample was 85,000 to 100,000, ranging from about 23,224 to 690,600. The Decombinator software suite was used to annotate V, J and CDR3 in the TCR reads. For PS versus PT1 abundance plots, all samples were subsampled to the same number of TCRs (28,000). TCRs were defined as expanded if absent before sensitization and observed at least eight times at the 2-week time point. The raw public data were reprocessed by TCRdb itself: fastp quality trimming at Q25, MiXCR clonotype calling, in-frame beta chains only. Every distinct CDR3 protein forms one entry, paired with its most common genes and DNA. These V and J calls are TCRdb output, not the study's own analysis. This sample is represented by about 93,000 distinct CDR3 sequences; about 8.7% of them were singletons. Approximately 2.8% of the sample rests with the top ten.

The TCR originated in a female donor in good health. Some clones in this sample may be carry-over from other donors' samples. The chain joins TRBV2 to TRBJ2-1, with 8 bases matching TRBD1. The sample consisted of whole blood. The nucleotide sequence reads as follows: TGTGCCAGCAGGGGTACAGGGGGCTACAATGAGCAGTTCTTC. This yields the protein CASRGTGGYNEQFF.